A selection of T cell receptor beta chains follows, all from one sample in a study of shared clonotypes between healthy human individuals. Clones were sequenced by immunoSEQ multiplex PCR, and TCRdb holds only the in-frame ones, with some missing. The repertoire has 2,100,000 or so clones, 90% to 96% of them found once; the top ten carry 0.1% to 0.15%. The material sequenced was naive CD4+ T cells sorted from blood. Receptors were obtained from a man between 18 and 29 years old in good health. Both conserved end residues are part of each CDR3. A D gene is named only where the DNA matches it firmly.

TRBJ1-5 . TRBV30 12 TGTGCCTGGAGCGGCAGCAATCAGCCCCAGCATTTT CAWSGSNQPQHF
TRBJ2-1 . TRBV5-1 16 TGCGCCAGCAGCTTGGATCGCGGAAGCTCCTACAATGAGCAGTTCTTC CASSLDRGSSYNEQFF
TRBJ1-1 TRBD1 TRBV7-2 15 TGTGCCAGCAGCCCCCCCGGGACAGTGAACACTGAAGCTTTCTTT CASSPPGTVNTEAFF
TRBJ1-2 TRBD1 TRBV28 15 TGTGCCATTCGGACAGGGGGCGTGCTGGTGGATGGCTACACCTTC CAIRTGGVLVDGYTF
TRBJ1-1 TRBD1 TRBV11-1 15 TGTGCCAGCAGCTTACAGGGGGAGAAAGGAACTGAAGCTTTCTTT CASSLQGEKGTEAFF
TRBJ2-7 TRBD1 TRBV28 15 TGTGCCAGCAGTTTACCCGGGACAGGGGGCAACGAGCAGTACTTC CASSLPGTGGNEQYF
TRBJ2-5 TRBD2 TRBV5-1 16 TGCGCCAGCAGTCCTGGGACTAGCGGGGGGGCAGAGACCCAGTACTTC CASSPGTSGGAETQYF
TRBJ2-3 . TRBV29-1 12 TGCAGCGTTGCCGCAGGCACAGATACGCAGTATTTT CSVAAGTDTQYF
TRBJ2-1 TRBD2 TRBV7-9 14 TGTGCCAGCAGCGGACGGGACTACGGGAATGAGCAGTTCTTC CASSGRDYGNEQFF
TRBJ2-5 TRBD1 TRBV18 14 TGTGCCAGCTATTCGGACAGGGGGCGAGAGACCCAGTACTTC CASYSDRGRETQYF
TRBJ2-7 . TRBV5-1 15 TGCGCCAGCAGCTTGGTAGGACAGCGAAGCTACGAGCAGTACTTC CASSLVGQRSYEQYF
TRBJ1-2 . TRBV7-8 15 TGTGCCAGCAGCTTAGAGGGGTCAGCTAACTATGGCTACACCTTC CASSLEGSANYGYTF
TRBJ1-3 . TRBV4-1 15 TGCGCCAGCAGCCTACCCGACAGATCTGGAAACACCATATATTTT CASSLPDRSGNTIYF